The clone carrying this T cell receptor beta chain was recorded once. What it binds is unknown. This entry comes from a study of PD-1 blockade in mismatch repair-deficient tumors. Study-level information: Patients had 12 to 13 mismatch repair-deficient cancer types and were previously treated and progressing.

Germline V gives CDR1 MDHEN, CDR2 SYDVKM. The CDR3 contains 14 residues. V lost 2 bases, J lost 4 bases, and 11 bases lay in between. Using immunoSEQ multiplex PCR, the repertoire was profiled, and TCRdb retains in-frame clones only, with some absent. In the table there are 45,000 to 60,000 clones, roughly three quarters of which are singletons. Findings of the study overall: Tumor-resident clones, often undetectable pretreatment in blood, expanded then contracted after pembrolizumab.

Mismatch repair deficiency was confirmed in all patients, by PCR or immunohistochemistry. TCRs were sequenced from a few patients responding to pembrolizumab. J is TRBJ1-1 and V is TRBV28; D gene uncertain. Material: peripheral blood, obtained 4 weeks after starting pembrolizumab. The TCR sequence derives from an adult with mismatch repair-deficient cancer. The CDR3: CASSLGRGSTEAFF. The DNA of the CDR3 is TGTGCCAGCAGTTTAGGGCGGGGTAGCACTGAAGCTTTCTTT.